A selection of T cell receptor beta chains follows, all from one sample in a study of cytomegalovirus exposure and HLA in healthy donors. TCRdb keeps only in-frame clones here, not all; method: immunoSEQ multiplex PCR. The sample consists of approximately 170,000 clones, roughly 72% of them appearing once. The sequencing sample was made of PBMCs. The origin of the receptors is a woman in her 40s in good health and CMV-seronegative. Both conserved end residues are part of each CDR3. The order of the fields is clone size, D gene, V gene, J gene, CDR3 protein, CDR3 DNA. A D gene is named only where the DNA matches it firmly. The size entry is marked missing in some rows and otherwise reads once, few, many or a size class.

clone_size: NA
d_call: NA
v_call: TRBV7-7
j_call: TRBJ1-3
cdr3_aa: CASSPGLGNTIYF
cdr3_nt: TGTGCTAGCAGCCCAGGGCTTGGAAACACCATATATTTT

clone_size: NA
d_call: NA
v_call: TRBV30
j_call: TRBJ2-3
cdr3_aa: CAWSVRGKRADTQYF
cdr3_nt: TGTGCCTGGAGTGTACGGGGAAAAAGGGCAGATACGCAGTATTTT

clone_size: NA
d_call: TRBD1
v_call: TRBV11-2
j_call: TRBJ2-3
cdr3_aa: CASSSGTASGDTQYF
cdr3_nt: TGTGCCAGCAGCTCCGGGACAGCCAGTGGGGATACGCAGTATTTT

clone_size: NA
d_call: TRBD2
v_call: TRBV29-1
j_call: TRBJ2-3
cdr3_aa: CSVQSLPGGATDTQYF
cdr3_nt: TGCAGCGTCCAGTCTTTACCCGGGGGGGCCACAGATACGCAGTATTTT

clone_size: NA
d_call: NA
v_call: TRBV10-3
j_call: TRBJ2-1
cdr3_aa: CAISEAASEVEQFF
cdr3_nt: TGTGCCATCAGTGAGGCCGCTAGCGAGGTTGAGCAGTTCTTC

clone_size: NA
d_call: NA
v_call: TRBV6-1
j_call: TRBJ1-5
cdr3_aa: CAEGEGAQPQHF
cdr3_nt: TGTGCCGAGGGGGAAGGGGCGCAGCCCCAGCATTTT

clone_size: few
d_call: NA
v_call: TRBV5-1
j_call: TRBJ2-7
cdr3_aa: CASSLGGLSSYEQYF
cdr3_nt: TGCGCCAGCAGCTTGGGAGGCTTAAGTTCCTACGAGCAGTACTTC

clone_size: NA
d_call: NA
v_call: TRBV2
j_call: TRBJ2-1
cdr3_aa: CASSEREDSYNEQFF
cdr3_nt: TGTGCCAGCAGTGAACGCGAGGATTCCTACAATGAGCAGTTCTTC

clone_size: few
d_call: NA
v_call: TRBV2
j_call: TRBJ1-4
cdr3_aa: CASSDSREEKLFF
cdr3_nt: TGTGCCAGCAGTGATTCCCGGGAGGAAAAACTGTTTTTT

clone_size: NA
d_call: NA
v_call: TRBV7-6
j_call: TRBJ1-1
cdr3_aa: CASSLSENTEAFF
cdr3_nt: TGTGCCAGCAGCTTGTCAGAAAACACTGAAGCTTTCTTT

clone_size: NA
d_call: NA
v_call: TRBV6-1
j_call: TRBJ2-2
cdr3_aa: CASYFYTGSGELFF
cdr3_nt: TGTGCCAGCTATTTTTACACAGGCTCTGGGGAGCTGTTTTTT

clone_size: once
d_call: NA
v_call: TRBV5-1
j_call: TRBJ2-7
cdr3_aa: CASSSRGVNPYEQYF
cdr3_nt: TGCGCCAGCAGCTCGCGAGGAGTCAACCCCTACGAGCAGTACTTC

clone_size: NA
d_call: TRBD2
v_call: TRBV6-1
j_call: TRBJ2-7
cdr3_aa: CASSEVGRGSYEQYF
cdr3_nt: TGTGCCAGCAGTGAAGTTGGGAGGGGCTCCTACGAGCAGTACTTC

clone_size: NA
d_call: NA
v_call: TRBV5-1
j_call: TRBJ2-7
cdr3_aa: CASSLGAGTVYEQYF
cdr3_nt: TGCGCCAGCAGCTTGGGTGCCGGGACTGTCTACGAGCAGTACTTC

clone_size: NA
d_call: TRBD2
v_call: TRBV27
j_call: TRBJ2-5
cdr3_aa: CASSSSSGRWETQYF
cdr3_nt: TGTGCCAGCAGTTCATCTAGCGGGAGGTGGGAGACCCAGTACTTC

clone_size: NA
d_call: NA
v_call: TRBV10-3
j_call: TRBJ2-5
cdr3_aa: CAITNRSQETQYF
cdr3_nt: TGTGCCATCACTAACAGGAGCCAAGAGACCCAGTACTTC

clone_size: NA
d_call: TRBD2
v_call: TRBV2
j_call: TRBJ2-1
cdr3_aa: CASSEDSSGHNEQFF
cdr3_nt: TGTGCCAGCAGTGAAGATTCTAGCGGCCACAATGAGCAGTTCTTC

clone_size: once
d_call: TRBD1
v_call: TRBV5-1
j_call: TRBJ2-5
cdr3_aa: CASSLVGDPRGQETQYF
cdr3_nt: TGCGCCAGCAGCCTGGTTGGCGATCCCAGGGGGCAAGAGACCCAGTACTTC

clone_size: NA
d_call: TRBD1
v_call: TRBV6-5
j_call: TRBJ2-1
cdr3_aa: CASSRTGLEQFF
cdr3_nt: TGTGCCAGCAGTAGGACAGGGCTTGAGCAGTTCTTC

clone_size: NA
d_call: NA
v_call: TRBV7-9
j_call: TRBJ1-1
cdr3_aa: CASSLALDSQAFF
cdr3_nt: TGTGCCAGCAGCTTAGCCCTGGACAGCCAAGCTTTCTTT

clone_size: NA
d_call: NA
v_call: TRBV28
j_call: TRBJ1-1
cdr3_aa: CASSLVWTYVDTEAFF
cdr3_nt: TGTGCCAGCAGCCTCGTTTGGACTTACGTGGACACTGAAGCTTTCTTT

clone_size: NA
d_call: TRBD1
v_call: TRBV27
j_call: TRBJ2-3
cdr3_aa: CASSYRTGGADTQYF
cdr3_nt: TGTGCCAGCAGTTACAGGACAGGGGGCGCAGATACGCAGTATTTT

clone_size: NA
d_call: TRBD2
v_call: TRBV27
j_call: TRBJ2-7
cdr3_aa: CASSLVATSGIIPYEQYF
cdr3_nt: TGTGCCAGCAGTTTAGTAGCGACTAGCGGGATAATACCCTACGAGCAGTACTTC

clone_size: NA
d_call: TRBD2
v_call: TRBV25-1
j_call: TRBJ2-7
cdr3_aa: CASSDAGAGKNEQYF
cdr3_nt: TGTGCCAGCAGTGATGCTGGAGCGGGAAAGAACGAGCAGTACTTC

clone_size: NA
d_call: TRBD2
v_call: TRBV19
j_call: TRBJ2-3
cdr3_aa: CAAGVLDTQYF
cdr3_nt: TGTGCCGCGGGAGTGCTAGATACGCAGTATTTT

clone_size: NA
d_call: TRBD2
v_call: TRBV2
j_call: TRBJ2-7
cdr3_aa: CASRQASGRSEQYF
cdr3_nt: TGTGCCAGCAGACAGGCTAGCGGGAGGAGCGAGCAGTACTTC

clone_size: NA
d_call: NA
v_call: TRBV11-2
j_call: TRBJ1-2
cdr3_aa: CASSPGPVGYTF
cdr3_nt: TGTGCCAGCAGCCCTGGGCCGGTAGGCTACACCTTC

clone_size: NA
d_call: NA
v_call: TRBV9
j_call: TRBJ1-1
cdr3_aa: CASSGQSNTEAFF
cdr3_nt: TGTGCCAGCTCCGGACAGTCGAACACTGAAGCTTTCTTT

clone_size: NA
d_call: NA
v_call: TRBV13
j_call: TRBJ1-2
cdr3_aa: CASSHRSAGPIYGYTF
cdr3_nt: TGTGCCAGCAGCCATAGGAGCGCAGGGCCGATCTATGGCTACACCTTC

clone_size: NA
d_call: TRBD1
v_call: TRBV5-1
j_call: TRBJ1-4
cdr3_aa: CASSKLGQTYEKLFF
cdr3_nt: TGCGCCAGCAGCAAACTGGGACAGACCTATGAAAAACTGTTTTTT

clone_size: NA
d_call: NA
v_call: TRBV7-3
j_call: TRBJ2-2
cdr3_aa: CASSLMGGNTGELFF
cdr3_nt: TGTGCCAGCAGCTTAATGGGGGGAAACACCGGGGAGCTGTTTTTT

clone_size: few
d_call: NA
v_call: TRBV19
j_call: TRBJ2-5
cdr3_aa: CASSISGARETQYF
cdr3_nt: TGTGCCAGTAGTATTTCAGGGGCTCGAGAGACCCAGTACTTC

clone_size: NA
d_call: NA
v_call: TRBV28
j_call: TRBJ1-2
cdr3_aa: CASSLSLGTPGYTF
cdr3_nt: TGTGCCAGCAGTTTATCCCTCGGGACACCCGGCTACACCTTC

clone_size: once
d_call: TRBD2
v_call: TRBV5-1
j_call: TRBJ2-1
cdr3_aa: CASSLVASGSEVEQFF
cdr3_nt: TGCGCCAGCAGCTTGGTAGCTAGCGGGAGTGAGGTTGAGCAGTTCTTC

clone_size: NA
d_call: TRBD2
v_call: TRBV7-2
j_call: TRBJ2-7
cdr3_aa: CASSFRLAGESQYF
cdr3_nt: TGTGCCAGCAGCTTCAGACTAGCGGGAGAGTCGCAGTACTTC

clone_size: NA
d_call: NA
v_call: TRBV30
j_call: TRBJ1-2
cdr3_aa: CAWSLRGGYGYTF
cdr3_nt: TGTGCCTGGAGTCTTAGAGGGGGATATGGCTACACCTTC

clone_size: once
d_call: TRBD1
v_call: TRBV6-5
j_call: TRBJ1-2
cdr3_aa: CASSYSPGGLYGYTF
cdr3_nt: TGTGCCAGCAGTTACTCTCCAGGGGGTTTGTATGGCTACACCTTC

clone_size: NA
d_call: NA
v_call: TRBV13
j_call: TRBJ2-5
cdr3_aa: CASSKDYKETQYF
cdr3_nt: TGTGCCAGCAGCAAGGACTATAAGGAGACCCAGTACTTC

clone_size: NA
d_call: NA
v_call: TRBV28
j_call: TRBJ2-5
cdr3_aa: CASSLTGGLILAQYF
cdr3_nt: NA